This passage covers 10 T cell receptor beta chains from one sample sequenced in a study of vaccination and CD4 T cells after COVID-19. Antigens of these TCRs are unknown. Researchers used the Oncomine TCR Beta short-read assay to sequence DNA from cultured CD4+ T cells. A single record per CDR3 protein comes from TCRdb applying MiXCR to the PCR reads. The sample carries some 15,000 distinct CDR3 sequences, around 21% recorded once. Indicated treatment: approximately 9-day PBMC culture with coronavirus spike peptide pools or control peptides (ViraFEST assay). The source material was cultured CD4+ T cells from blood. The receptors shown here come from a human donor with COVID-19.

This clonotype occurred a few times. The genes are TRBV20-1 and TRBJ1-2; 7 bases align to TRBD1. V shed 6 bases and J 4 bases; nucleotides not matched to a gene: 11. The V gene's germline CDR1 is DFQATT and CDR2 SNEGSKA (reference sequence). The CDR3 has 14 residues. This chain's CDR3 is CSAPDREGLYGYTF. The CDR3 DNA is TGCAGTGCACCCGACAGGGAAGGTCTCTATGGCTACACCTTC.

This chain uses TRBV5-1 with TRBJ2-2; 8 bases align to TRBD1. The CDR3 length is 15 residues. Per germline, CDR1 SGHRS and CDR2 YFSETQ. The junction had 3 bases not matched to a gene; V was cut back by 4 bases and J by 1 base. For the CDR3, the DNA is TGCGCCAGCAGCCACGGGACAGGGAACACCGGGGAGCTGTTTTTT. It translates to CASSHGTGNTGELFF.

This clonotype was detected only a few times. V usage is TRBV7-2 and J usage is TRBJ2-3; D unclear. V shed 3 bases and J shed 4 bases, with 14 bases lying between them. The CDR3 sequence is 15 residues long. Germline V gene sequence: CDR1 SGHTA, CDR2 FQGNSA. CDR3 DNA: TGTGCCAGCAGCTTCCGGGTCCCCGGCGCAGATACGCAGTATTTT. Protein: CASSFRVPGADTQYF.

The V and J genes are TRBV25-1 and TRBJ1-1; perhaps TRBD1 as D (5 bases). Per germline, CDR1 MGHDK and CDR2 SYGVNS. The CDR3 loop spans 15 amino acids. V lost 3 bases and J lost 7, with 18 bases in between. DNA for the CDR3: TGTGCCAGCAGTGAGTCGTTTGGAGGGGTCGGTGAAGCTTTCTTT. Translating gives CASSESFGGVGEAFF.

This clonotype has a handful of counts. The chain employs TRBV20-1 and TRBJ1-1; 7 bases are shared with TRBD1. Trimming removed 2 bases from V and 1 base from J; junction bases left unmatched: 4. This CDR3 comprises 14 residues. Germline CDR1 and CDR2: DFQATT and SNEGSKA (reference sequence). DNA for the CDR3: TGCAGTGCTAGATCCGGGACAGCGAACACTGAAGCTTTCTTT. This sequence encodes CSARSGTANTEAFF.

The chain has TRBV6-2 or TRBV6-3 and TRBJ2-4; the D gene is possibly TRBD2 (5 bases). CDR3 length equals 15 residues. Looked up from germline, CDR1 is MNHEY and CDR2 is SVGEGT. V was trimmed by 2 bases and J by 1 base, leaving 9 bases between them. CDR3: CASSYKGAAKNIQYF. Here the CDR3 DNA reads TGTGCCAGCAGTTACAAGGGAGCGGCCAAAAACATTCAGTACTTC.

V usage is TRBV20-1 and J usage is TRBJ2-7, with 7 bases matching TRBD1. Looked up from germline, CDR1 is DFQATT and CDR2 is SNEGSKA (reference sequence). V lost 6 bases to trimming and J lost 2 bases; unmatched junction nucleotides: 10. CDR3 length equals 14 residues. In DNA, the CDR3 is TGCAGTGCCACAGACAGGGTGGTACCCTACGAGCAGTACTTC. This encodes CSATDRVVPYEQYF.

The CDR3 sequence is CASSLGPAGDTDTQYF. CDR3 coding DNA: TGTGCCAGCAGCTTAGGACCGGCGGGGGACACAGATACGCAGTATTTT. The chain links TRBV11-3 to TRBJ2-3; 7 bases match TRBD2. With 1 base clipped from V and 2 bases from J, the junction kept 6 bases outside the gene matches. The CDR3 spans 16 residues. CDR1 and CDR2 from the germline V gene are SGHNT and YENEEA.

This clonotype was seen a handful of times. The chain uses TRBV6-5 and TRBJ2-7, with 9 positions matching TRBD2. Looked up from germline, CDR1 is MNHEY and CDR2 is SVGAGI. The V segment lost 3 bases and the J segment 2 bases; nucleotides outside the gene matches: 5. The CDR3 sequence is 15 residues long. The CDR3 DNA sequence: TGTGCCAGCAGTTATACTAGCGGGTCCCCCTACGAGCAGTACTTC. Translated, it gives CASSYTSGSPYEQYF.

This chain links TRBV28 with TRBJ2-5; tentative D call: TRBD1 (5 bases). The ends were cut back, 1 base at V and 3 bases at J, with 6 bases in the middle. Germline V CDR1 and CDR2: MDHEN, SYDVKM. The CDR3 is 13 residues long. The CDR3 spells CASSLSREETQYF. CDR3 nucleotide sequence: TGTGCCAGCAGTTTATCCAGGGAAGAGACCCAGTACTTC.